Described below is a single T cell receptor (beta chain) sequence and its context. The target antigen is unknown. The entry originates in a study of cytomegalovirus exposure and HLA in healthy donors. The overall study: Across around 400 genotyped donors, around 82% landed in the Caucasian-associated ancestry cluster.

The PCR was carried out with 60 Vbeta primers and 13 Jbeta primers. TCRdb's table, derived via immunoSEQ multiplex PCR, lists solely in-frame clones and lacks some. This sample yields about 160,000 clones, of which 70% to 80% are seen a single time; around 1.4% belongs to the top ten. CDR1 and CDR2 from the germline V gene are MGHDK and SYGVNS. CDR3 length equals 14 residues. Deletions cut 1 base from V and 6 bases from J, with 9 bases between. Study-wide results and limits: Common viral pathogens were later found to be apparently linked to several of the most significant clusters. HLA restriction was apparent for most CMV-associated TCR beta chains in a later analysis.

The chain couples TRBV25-1 to TRBJ2-2; D is ambiguous. The TCR sequence derives from a man between 60 and 75 years old in good health and CMV-seronegative. Sample: PBMCs. CDR3 sequence reads: CASSESWAPGELFF. Written as DNA, the CDR3 is TGTGCCAGCAGTGAATCGTGGGCCCCCGGGGAGCTGTTTTTT.